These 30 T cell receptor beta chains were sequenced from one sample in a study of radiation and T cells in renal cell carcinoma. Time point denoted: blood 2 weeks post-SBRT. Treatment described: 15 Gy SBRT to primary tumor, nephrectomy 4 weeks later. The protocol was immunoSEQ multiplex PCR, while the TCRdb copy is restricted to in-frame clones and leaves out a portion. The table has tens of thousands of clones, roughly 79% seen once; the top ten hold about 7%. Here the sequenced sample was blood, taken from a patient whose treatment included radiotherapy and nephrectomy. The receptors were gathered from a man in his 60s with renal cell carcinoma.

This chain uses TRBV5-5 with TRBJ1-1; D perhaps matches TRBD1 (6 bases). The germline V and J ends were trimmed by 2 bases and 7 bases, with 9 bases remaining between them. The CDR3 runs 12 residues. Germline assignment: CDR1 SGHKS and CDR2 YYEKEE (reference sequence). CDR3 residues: CASSFLDSEAFF. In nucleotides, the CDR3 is TGTGCCAGCAGCTTTCTGGACAGTGAAGCTTTCTTT.

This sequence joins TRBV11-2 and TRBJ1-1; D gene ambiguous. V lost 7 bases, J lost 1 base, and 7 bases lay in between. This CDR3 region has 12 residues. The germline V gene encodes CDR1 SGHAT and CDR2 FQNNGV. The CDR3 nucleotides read TGTGCCAGCAATCGTCCGAACACTGAAGCTTTCTTT. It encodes CASNRPNTEAFF.

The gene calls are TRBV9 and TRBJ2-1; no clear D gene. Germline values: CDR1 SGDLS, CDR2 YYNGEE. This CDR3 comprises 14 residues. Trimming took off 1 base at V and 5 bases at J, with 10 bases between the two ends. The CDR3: CASSVRFENNEQFF. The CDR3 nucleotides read TGTGCCAGCAGCGTAAGGTTCGAAAACAATGAGCAGTTCTTC.

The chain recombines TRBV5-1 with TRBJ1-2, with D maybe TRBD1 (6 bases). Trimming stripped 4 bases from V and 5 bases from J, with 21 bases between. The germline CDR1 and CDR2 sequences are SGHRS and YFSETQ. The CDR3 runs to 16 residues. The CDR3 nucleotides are TGCGCCAGCAGCCGGGAACGGGGGCGAACTATTTATGGCTACACCTTC. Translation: CASSRERGRTIYGYTF.

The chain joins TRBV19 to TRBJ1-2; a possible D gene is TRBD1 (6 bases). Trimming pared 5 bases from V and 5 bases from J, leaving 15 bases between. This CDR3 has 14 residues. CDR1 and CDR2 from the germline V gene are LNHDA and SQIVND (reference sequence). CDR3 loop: CASSDRGAGYGYTF. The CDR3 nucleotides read TGTGCCAGTAGTGATCGGGGGGCGGGATATGGCTACACCTTC.

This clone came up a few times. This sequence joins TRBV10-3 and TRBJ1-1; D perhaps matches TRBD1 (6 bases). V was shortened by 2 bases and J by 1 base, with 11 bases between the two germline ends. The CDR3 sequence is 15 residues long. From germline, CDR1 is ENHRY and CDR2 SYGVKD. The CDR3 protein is CAISEPGQWNTEAFF. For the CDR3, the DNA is TGTGCCATCAGTGAGCCTGGACAGTGGAACACTGAAGCTTTCTTT.

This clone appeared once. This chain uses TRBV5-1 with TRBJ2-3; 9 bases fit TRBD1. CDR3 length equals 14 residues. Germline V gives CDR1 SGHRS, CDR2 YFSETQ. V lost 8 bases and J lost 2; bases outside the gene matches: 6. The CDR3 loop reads CARLRDRVTDTQYF. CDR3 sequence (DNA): TGCGCCAGGCTCCGGGACAGGGTCACAGATACGCAGTATTTT. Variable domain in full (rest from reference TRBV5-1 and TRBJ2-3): KAGVTQTPRYLIKTRGQQVTLSCSPISGHRSVSWYQQTPGQGLQFLFEYFSETQRNKGNFPGRFSGRQFSNSRSEMNVSTLELGDSALYLCARLRDRVTDTQYFGPGTRLTVL.

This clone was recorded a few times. The CDR3 nucleotides read TGTGCCACCAGCAACCGAGCCGGGACTAGCAGGGTTGAGACCCAGTACTTC. It encodes CATSNRAGTSRVETQYF. The genes are TRBV15 and TRBJ2-5; 9 nucleotides agree with TRBD2. V shed 4 bases, J shed 5 bases, and the junction held 14 bases outside the gene matches. From germline, CDR1 is LNHNV and CDR2 YYDKDF (reference sequence). The CDR3 extends over 17 amino acids.

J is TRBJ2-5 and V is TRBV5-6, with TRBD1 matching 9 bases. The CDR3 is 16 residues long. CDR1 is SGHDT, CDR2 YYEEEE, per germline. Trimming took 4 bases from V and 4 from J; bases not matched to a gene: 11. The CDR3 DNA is TGTGCCAGCAGCCTCGACAGGGGGAGGTTTTTAGAGACCCAGTACTTC. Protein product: CASSLDRGRFLETQYF.

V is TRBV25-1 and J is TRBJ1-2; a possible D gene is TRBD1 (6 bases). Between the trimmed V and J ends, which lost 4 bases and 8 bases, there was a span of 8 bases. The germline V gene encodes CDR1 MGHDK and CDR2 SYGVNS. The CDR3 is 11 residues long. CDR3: CASSVRGGYTF. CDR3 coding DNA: TGTGCCAGCAGTGTCAGGGGAGGCTACACCTTC.

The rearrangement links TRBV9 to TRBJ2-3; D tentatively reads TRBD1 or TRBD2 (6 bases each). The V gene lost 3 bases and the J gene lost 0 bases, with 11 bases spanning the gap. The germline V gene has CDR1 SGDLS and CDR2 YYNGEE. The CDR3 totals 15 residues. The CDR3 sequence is CASSERGRSTDTQYF. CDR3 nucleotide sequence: TGTGCCAGCAGCGAGAGGGGGAGGAGCACAGATACGCAGTATTTT.

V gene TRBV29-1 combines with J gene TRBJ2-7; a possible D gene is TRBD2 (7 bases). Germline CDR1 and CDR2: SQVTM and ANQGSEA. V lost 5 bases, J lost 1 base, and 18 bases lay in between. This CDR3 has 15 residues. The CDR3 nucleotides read TGCAGCGTTTATGGGGAGGGGGTAATATCCTACGAGCAGTACTTC. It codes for CSVYGEGVISYEQYF.

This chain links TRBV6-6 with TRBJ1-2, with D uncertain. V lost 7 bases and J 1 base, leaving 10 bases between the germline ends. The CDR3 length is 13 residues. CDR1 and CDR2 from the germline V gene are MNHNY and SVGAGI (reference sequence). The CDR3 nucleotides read TGTGCCAGCACCCTCCCTGGTAACTATGGCTACACCTTC. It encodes CASTLPGNYGYTF.

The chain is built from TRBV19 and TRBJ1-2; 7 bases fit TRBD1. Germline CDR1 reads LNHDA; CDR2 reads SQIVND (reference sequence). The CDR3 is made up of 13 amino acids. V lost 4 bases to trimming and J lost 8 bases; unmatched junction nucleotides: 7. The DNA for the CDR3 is TGTGCCAGTAGTACCGGACAGGTTCGCGGCTACACCTTC. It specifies CASSTGQVRGYTF. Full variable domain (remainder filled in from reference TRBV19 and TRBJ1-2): DGGITQSPKYLFRKEGQNVTLSCEQNLNHDAMYWYRQDPGQGLRLIYYSQIVNDFQKGDIAEGYSVSREKKESFPLTVTSAQKNPTAFYLCASSTGQVRGYTFGSGTRLTVV.

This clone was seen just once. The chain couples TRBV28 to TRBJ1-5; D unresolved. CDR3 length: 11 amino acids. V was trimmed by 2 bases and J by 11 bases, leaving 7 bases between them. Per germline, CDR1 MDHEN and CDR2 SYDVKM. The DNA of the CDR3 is TGTGCCAGCAGTTTAGGGGAAGCCCAGCATTTT. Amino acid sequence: CASSLGEAQHF.

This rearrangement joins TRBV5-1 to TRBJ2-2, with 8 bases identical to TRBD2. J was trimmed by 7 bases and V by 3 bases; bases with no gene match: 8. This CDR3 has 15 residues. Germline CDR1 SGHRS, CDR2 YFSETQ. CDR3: CASSSSSSGSGELFF. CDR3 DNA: TGCGCCAGCAGCTCCTCCTCCAGCGGGAGCGGGGAGCTGTTTTTT.

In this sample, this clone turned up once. The chain's CDR3 is CASSEWQGASPLHF. CDR3 DNA: TGTGCCAGCAGTGAATGGCAGGGGGCTTCACCCCTCCACTTT. The chain is built from TRBV2 and TRBJ1-6; 8 nucleotides line up with TRBD1. Germline assignment: CDR1 SNHLY and CDR2 FYNNEI. V shed 2 bases and J 9 bases; nucleotides not matched to a gene: 3. There are 14 residues in the CDR3.

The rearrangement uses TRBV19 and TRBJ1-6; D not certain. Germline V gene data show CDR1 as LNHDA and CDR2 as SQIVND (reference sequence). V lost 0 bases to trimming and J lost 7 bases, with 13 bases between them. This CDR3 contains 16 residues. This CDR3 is CASSIEDPPWNSPLHF. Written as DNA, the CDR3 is TGTGCCAGTAGTATAGAAGACCCACCCTGGAATTCACCCCTCCACTTT.

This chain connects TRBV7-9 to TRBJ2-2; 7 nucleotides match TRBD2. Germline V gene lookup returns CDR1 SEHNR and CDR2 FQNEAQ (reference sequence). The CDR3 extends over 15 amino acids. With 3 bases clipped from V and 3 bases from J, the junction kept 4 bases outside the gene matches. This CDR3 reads CASSFGGGDTGELFF. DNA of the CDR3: TGTGCCAGCAGCTTCGGGGGAGGGGACACCGGGGAGCTGTTTTTT.

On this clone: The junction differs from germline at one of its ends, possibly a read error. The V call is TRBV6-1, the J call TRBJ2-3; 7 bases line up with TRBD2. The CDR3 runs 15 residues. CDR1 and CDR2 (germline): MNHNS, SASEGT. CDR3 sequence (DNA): TGTGCCAGCAGTGAACCAGGCGGGAGCACCGATACGCAGTATTTT. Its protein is CASSEPGGSTDTQYF.

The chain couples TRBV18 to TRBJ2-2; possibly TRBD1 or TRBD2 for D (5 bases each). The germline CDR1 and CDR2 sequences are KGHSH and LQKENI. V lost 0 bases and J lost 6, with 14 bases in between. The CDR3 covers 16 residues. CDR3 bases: TGTGCCAGCTCACCACCGATGATAGGGGACCCCGGGGAGCTGTTTTTT. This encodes CASSPPMIGDPGELFF.

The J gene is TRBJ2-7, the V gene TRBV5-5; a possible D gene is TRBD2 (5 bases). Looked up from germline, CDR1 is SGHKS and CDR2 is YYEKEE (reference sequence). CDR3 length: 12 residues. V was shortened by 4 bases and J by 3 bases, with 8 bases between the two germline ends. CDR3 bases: TGTGCCAGCAGCCCTGAGGGCTACGAGCAGTACTTC. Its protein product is CASSPEGYEQYF.

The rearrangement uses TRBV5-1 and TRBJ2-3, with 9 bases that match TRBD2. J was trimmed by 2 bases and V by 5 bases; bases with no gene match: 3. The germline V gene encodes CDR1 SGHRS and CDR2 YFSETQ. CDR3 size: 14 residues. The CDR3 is CASRGLAPTDTQYF. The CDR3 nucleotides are TGCGCCAGCAGGGGACTAGCTCCCACAGATACGCAGTATTTT.

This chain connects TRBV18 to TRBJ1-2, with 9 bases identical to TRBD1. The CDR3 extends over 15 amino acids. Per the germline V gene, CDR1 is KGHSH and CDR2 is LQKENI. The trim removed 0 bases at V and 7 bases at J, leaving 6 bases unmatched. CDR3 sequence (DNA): TGTGCCAGCTCACCACCGGAGGACAGGGGTGGTGGCTACACCTTC. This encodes CASSPPEDRGGGYTF.

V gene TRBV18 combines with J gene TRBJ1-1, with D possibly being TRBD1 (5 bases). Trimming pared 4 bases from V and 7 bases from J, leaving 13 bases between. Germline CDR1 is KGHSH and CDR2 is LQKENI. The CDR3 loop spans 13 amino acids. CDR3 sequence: CASSLRGEGEAFF. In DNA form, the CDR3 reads TGTGCCAGCTCACTACGGGGCGAGGGTGAAGCTTTCTTT.

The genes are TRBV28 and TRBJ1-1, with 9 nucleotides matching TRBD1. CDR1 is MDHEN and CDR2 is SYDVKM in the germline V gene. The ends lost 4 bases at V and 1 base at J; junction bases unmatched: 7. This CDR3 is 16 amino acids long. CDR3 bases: TGTGCCAGCAGTTCGGGGACAGGGCCTCCGAACACTGAAGCTTTCTTT. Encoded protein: CASSSGTGPPNTEAFF.

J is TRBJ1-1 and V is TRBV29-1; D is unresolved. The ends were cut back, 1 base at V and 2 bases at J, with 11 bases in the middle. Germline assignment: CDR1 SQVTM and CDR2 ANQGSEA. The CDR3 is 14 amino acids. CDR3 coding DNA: TGCAGCGTTGAAGCCGGGCCCCTCAACACTGAAGCTTTCTTT. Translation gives CSVEAGPLNTEAFF.

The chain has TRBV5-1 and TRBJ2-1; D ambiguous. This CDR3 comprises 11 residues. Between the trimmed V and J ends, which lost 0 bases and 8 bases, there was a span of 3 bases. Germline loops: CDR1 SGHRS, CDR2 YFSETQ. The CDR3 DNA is TGCGCCAGCAGCTTGGGACATGAGCAGTTCTTC. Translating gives CASSLGHEQFF.

The CDR3 reads CASSWTGSTDTQYF. In DNA form, the CDR3 reads TGTGCCAGCAGCTGGACAGGGAGCACAGATACGCAGTATTTT. J is TRBJ2-3 and V is TRBV7-3; 8 bases are a match to TRBD1. Germline values: CDR1 SGHTA, CDR2 FQGTGA. CDR3 length equals 14 residues. V trimming: 4 bases; J trimming: 0 bases; junction bases outside the gene matches: 0.

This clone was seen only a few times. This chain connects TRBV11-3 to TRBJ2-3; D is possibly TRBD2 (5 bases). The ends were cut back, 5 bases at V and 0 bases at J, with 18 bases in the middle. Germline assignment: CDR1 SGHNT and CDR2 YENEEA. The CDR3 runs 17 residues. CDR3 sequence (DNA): TGTGCCAGCAGCCTTGGTTTCTTGGAGGTGAGCACAGATACGCAGTATTTT. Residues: CASSLGFLEVSTDTQYF.